A selection of T cell receptor beta chains follows, all from one sample in a study of T-cell memory formation after mild COVID-19. MiXCR was run by TCRdb on the 5' RACE reads, yielding one entry per CDR3 protein. The sample has under 300,000 distinct CDR3 sequences; approximately 10% are singletons. The sample comprised PBMCs or a T cell subset sorted from them (not recorded which). All receptors derive from a man between 18 and 29 years old who had mild COVID-19 (a few samples of this study predate the infection). Cell type and time point are not known. Both conserved end residues are trimmed from each CDR3.

>TRBV6-5|TRBJ2-7
ASSRTAVSSANEQY
>TRBV7-2|TRBJ2-1
ASSGRLAGGYNEQF
>TRBV20-1|TRBJ1-2
SARHRNRGYGYGYT
>TRBV7-9|TRBJ1-2
ASSLATGGGYT
>TRBV24-1|TRBJ2-2
ATAPYGGITGELF
>TRBV10-3|TRBJ1-2
AISESRQLGYT
>TRBV20-1|TRBJ2-2
SARGLAGVIANTGELF
>TRBV4-3|TRBJ2-3
ASSQVWLAGGPTQY
>TRBV29-1|TRBJ1-2
SVPDLVAGRGFYGYT
>TRBV12-3/TRBV12-4|TRBJ2-7
ASTLNGYEQY
>TRBV7-2|TRBJ2-5
ASSLAGGGGETQY